The 18 T cell receptor beta chains given below trace back to one sample, sequenced in a study of shared clonotypes between healthy human individuals. Only in-frame clones appear in the TCRdb table, and some are missing; sequencing was by immunoSEQ multiplex PCR. The sample comprises some 2,100,000 clones, 85% to 95% of which are singletons, and 1.5% to 2% rests with the top ten. The naive CD8 population came from CD45RO-negative cells selected for CCR7, without terminally differentiated effector memory CD45RA+ cells. The sequenced sample consisted of naive CD8+ T cells from PBMCs. The source of these receptors is a man aged 18 to 29 in good health. Some clones in this sample may be carry-over from other donors' samples.

The CDR3: CAISFRTDTYEQYF. The CDR3 coding sequence is TGTGCCATCAGTTTTAGGACGGATACCTACGAGCAGTACTTC. The chain has TRBV10-3 and TRBJ2-7, with D hard to call. Germline assignment: CDR1 ENHRY and CDR2 SYGVKD. The V and J ends lost 5 bases and 2 bases respectively, with 13 bases between them. This CDR3 region has 14 residues.

The chain joins TRBV15 to TRBJ2-7; TRBD1 matches 10 bases. The CDR3 spans 20 residues. Trimming cost V 1 base and J 0 bases; bases outside gene matches: 15. The germline CDR1 and CDR2 sequences are LNHNV and YYDKDF (reference sequence). The CDR3, as DNA: TGTGCCACCAGCAGAGGGGTGGGGGGACAGGGGACTGGAAGCTCCTACGAGCAGTACTTC. It codes for CATSRGVGGQGTGSSYEQYF. Full variable domain (remainder filled in from reference TRBV15 and TRBJ2-7): DAMVIQNPRYQVTQFGKPVTLSCSQTLNHNVMYWYQQKSSQAPKLLFHYYDKDFNNEADTPDNFQSRRPNTSFCFLDIRSPGLGDTAMYLCATSRGVGGQGTGSSYEQYFGPGTRLTVT.

This sequence joins TRBV30 and TRBJ1-2, with D tentatively TRBD1 (5 bases). Trimming took off 7 bases at V and 0 bases at J, with 15 bases between the two ends. Germline V CDR1 and CDR2: GTSNPN, SVGIG (reference sequence). The CDR3 loop spans 14 amino acids. CDR3 residues: CAFQRQRANYGYTF. The CDR3, as DNA: TGTGCCTTTCAAAGACAGCGAGCTAACTATGGCTACACCTTC.

The chain combines TRBV23-1 with TRBJ1-5; a possible D gene is TRBD1 (6 bases). TRBV23-1 is noted as an ORF with a role that remains uncertain. Trimming stripped 2 bases from V and 0 bases from J, with 26 bases between. The CDR3 sequence is 21 residues long. The DNA of the CDR3 is TGCGCCAGCAGTCAACCCCCCCCGTGGGGGGGCTCCCCTTTTAGCAATCAGCCCCAGCATTTT. As protein: CASSQPPPWGGSPFSNQPQHF.

The count of this clone is one. The chain carries TRBV28 and TRBJ2-2, with 7 bases lining up with TRBD1. The CDR3 has 13 residues. Trimming took 1 base from V and 11 from J; bases not matched to a gene: 4. Germline CDR1 MDHEN, CDR2 SYDVKM. CDR3 region: CASSLYGTEELFF. The CDR3 coding sequence is TGTGCCAGCAGTTTATACGGGACAGAAGAGCTGTTTTTT.

The chain couples TRBV6-1 to TRBJ1-2; D gene ambiguous. CDR1 and CDR2 (germline): MNHNS, SASEGT. V was clipped by 1 base and J by 4 bases, with 16 bases between them. The CDR3 has 16 amino acids. The CDR3 reads CASSEGGGFLGYGYTF. As DNA, the CDR3 is TGTGCCAGCAGTGAAGGTGGAGGGTTCCTAGGCTATGGCTACACCTTC.

The chain couples TRBV4-2 to TRBJ2-1; TRBD2 matches at 7 bases. Unmatched junction bases numbered 12, after V lost 4 bases and J lost 6 bases. Germline V gives CDR1 LGHNA, CDR2 YNFKEQ. This CDR3 has 16 amino acids. The CDR3 loop is CASSRTGSGIGNEQFF. CDR3 in DNA: TGTGCCAGCAGCCGGACTGGCAGCGGGATCGGCAATGAGCAGTTCTTC.

The chain joins TRBV6-9 to TRBJ2-3; D ambiguous. Germline CDR1 MNHGY, CDR2 SVAAGI. The V gene lost 3 bases and the J gene lost 2 bases, with 6 bases spanning the gap. The CDR3 is made up of 13 amino acids. The CDR3 DNA reads TGTGCCAGCAGTTACACCAACACAGATACGCAGTATTTT. It encodes CASSYTNTDTQYF.

The chain is built from TRBV5-4 and TRBJ2-2; D is possibly TRBD1 or TRBD2 (5 bases each). The CDR3 loop spans 17 amino acids. Germline V gene lookup returns CDR1 SGHNT and CDR2 YYREEE (reference sequence). V dropped 4 bases and J dropped 5 bases, with 21 bases sitting between them. The CDR3 DNA follows: TGTGCCAGCAGCCCGGACGGAGGCAGGGTATATACCGGGGAGCTGTTTTTT. It yields the protein CASSPDGGRVYTGELFF.

As to this clone: Distinct nucleotide sequences in the sample also encode this CDR3. The rearrangement links TRBV6-5 to TRBJ2-1, with TRBD2 as a possible D gene (5 bases). CDR3 length equals 13 residues. Germline values: CDR1 MNHEY, CDR2 SVGAGI. The V end lost 2 bases, the J end lost 9 bases, and 11 bases lay between the germline ends. CDR3 sequence (DNA): TGTGCCAGCAGTTACGGGGTCGGAGGTGAGCAGTTCTTC. It translates to CASSYGVGGEQFF.

This clone was detected a few times. The DNA of the CDR3 is TGTGCCAGCAGTGAATATGGCCTAGCGGGGGAATACTTC. It yields the protein CASSEYGLAGEYF. The V call is TRBV25-1, the J call TRBJ2-7; 10 nucleotides line up with TRBD2. The germline CDR1 and CDR2 sequences are MGHDK and SYGVNS. The CDR3 runs 13 residues. V shed 0 bases, J shed 13 bases, and the junction held 6 bases outside the gene matches.

The chain's CDR3 is CASSLGRANTEAFF. CDR3 nucleotide sequence: TGTGCCAGCAGTCTCGGACGGGCGAACACTGAAGCTTTCTTT. The rearrangement links TRBV28 to TRBJ1-1, with D unresolved. V lost 5 bases, J lost 1 base, and 11 bases lay in between. The CDR3 length is 14 residues. Germline V CDR1 and CDR2: MDHEN, SYDVKM.

Notes on this clone: This sample includes further DNA sequences coding for the same CDR3. The chain combines TRBV7-2 with TRBJ1-1, with D possibly matching TRBD1 (6 bases). This CDR3 is 14 amino acids long. The germline V gene encodes CDR1 SGHTA and CDR2 FQGNSA. The V end was cut by 0 bases, the J end by 4 bases, with 9 bases between. This chain's CDR3 is CASSLAGGGTEAFF. The CDR3 DNA follows: TGTGCCAGCAGCTTAGCAGGGGGGGGCACTGAAGCTTTCTTT.

This chain uses TRBV7-9 with TRBJ2-1; possible D gene TRBD2, 6 bases. This CDR3 contains 15 residues. Germline V gene sequence: CDR1 SEHNR, CDR2 FQNEAQ (reference sequence). Trimming removed 3 bases at V and 7 bases at J, with 16 bases between. CDR3 DNA sequence: TGTGCCAGCAGCTTCCCGGGGGTCGGGTTGAATGAGCAGTTCTTC. Encoded protein: CASSFPGVGLNEQFF.

This clone was recorded once. V usage is TRBV27 and J usage is TRBJ1-4; 11 bases align to TRBD1. With 3 bases clipped from V and 7 bases from J, the junction kept 4 bases outside the gene matches. The CDR3 runs to 15 residues. The germline CDR1 and CDR2 sequences are MNHEY and SMNVEV (reference sequence). The CDR3 DNA sequence: TGTGCCAGCAGTTTCTCCGGGACAGGGGGTGAAAAACTGTTTTTT. Translating gives CASSFSGTGGEKLFF.

The rearrangement links TRBV30 to TRBJ2-1, with 9 bases matching TRBD2. Losses at the gene ends were 3 bases for V and 8 bases for J; bases not matched to a gene: 5. This CDR3 contains 13 residues. Germline CDR1 is GTSNPN and CDR2 is SVGIG (reference sequence). CDR3 in DNA: TGTGCCTGGAGGCGGGAGGGCCTCTATGAGCAGTTCTTC. It specifies CAWRREGLYEQFF.

This clone was seen more than once but under ten times. V and J are TRBV7-9 and TRBJ1-4; D unresolved. Trimming shortened V by 3 bases and J by 2 bases, and 7 bases separated the two germline ends. Germline-derived CDR1 and CDR2 are SEHNR and FQNEAQ (reference sequence). The length of the CDR3 is 14 residues. The CDR3 loop is CASSFPSTNEKLFF. CDR3 coding DNA: TGTGCCAGCAGCTTCCCTTCGACTAATGAAAAACTGTTTTTT.

The chain is built from TRBV7-9 and TRBJ2-1; 13 bases map to TRBD2. The junction had 16 bases not matched to a gene; V was cut back by 5 bases and J by 6 bases. CDR1 is SEHNR, CDR2 FQNEAQ, per germline (reference sequence). The CDR3 loop spans 19 amino acids. The CDR3 reads CASSPTGLAGSEGRNEQFF. Written as DNA, the CDR3 is TGTGCCAGCAGCCCGACGGGACTAGCGGGATCAGAAGGGCGCAATGAGCAGTTCTTC.